This T cell receptor beta chain was profiled in a study of CD8+ T cells in alopecia areata (dated by TCRdb to 2016 to 2019). In the study overall: The treated patients, all with moderate-to-severe alopecia areata, were enrolled in an open-label pilot trial of oral tofacitinib given at 5 to 10 mg twice daily. RNA came from the PAXgene miRNA kit for fixed scalp, the miRNeasy kit for PBMCs, and the RNeasy kit for mouse skin. Tofacitinib-treated patients had biopsies at baseline and at 4 and 24 weeks of treatment, with a later scalp biopsy in several patients. In humans, TCRbeta sequencing was performed on scalp tissue and on sorted CD4+ and CD8+ peripheral blood T cells from healthy controls and from patients with patchy or totalis/universalis alopecia areata. Clonality in the scalp was compared among normal scalp (n=4), patchy alopecia areata scalp (n=8), and alopecia totalis/universalis scalp (n=8). To study T cell clonal expansion in alopecia areata, the researchers applied high-throughput TCRbeta sequencing to both the C3H/HeJ mouse model and human patients. For the treated patients, the SALT score, which quantifies what percentage of scalp surface area is affected, served as the measure of disease severity. Patients stayed on tofacitinib for 6 to 18 months and then had 6 months of follow-up off drug so that delayed response and recurrence could be assessed. immunoSEQ multiplex PCR using 35 Vbeta forward primers and 13 Jbeta reverse primers was used to amplify TCRbeta CDR3 regions.

Libraries were constructed by the immunoSEQ multiplex PCR assay. RNA was extracted from all samples and reverse transcribed into cDNA as template for TCR sequencing. First-strand cDNA was synthesized using SuperScript III with a 2:1 mix of oligo-dT and random hexamers. A synthetic immune receptor repertoire was used to gauge amplification bias, and whatever bias remained was removed computationally. The original pipeline was this. Raw reads were preprocessed to remove errors, and CDR3 was defined according to IMGT conventions as the region from the conserved cysteine to phenylalanine. Clonality was computed as 1 minus the Shannon entropy, with the entropy normalized by log2 of the number of productive unique TCRs. Whether each scalp clone was CD4 or CD8 was inferred by checking scalp TCRbeta sequences against the CD4 and CD8 repertoires from sorted blood. Not all clones reach the TCRdb copy of this immuneACCESS table, which keeps in-frame sequences only. Checked studies attribute under half of the gap to unresolved V genes and leave the rest unexplained. V, J and clone size derive from that table, while D and trimming were established from the DNA sequence. In all, the sample holds 190,000 or so clones, and about three fifths of those were seen once. Together, the top ten hold roughly 12% of the sample.

Comment on this clone: No cognate antigen has been identified for it. No per-base quality is available; no much larger clone lies one base away.

This sample's time point label indicates: about 5 months on oral tofacitinib. The treatment or condition label for this specimen denotes: oral pan-JAK inhibitor, 5-10 mg twice daily. From alopecia areata patients, peripheral blood was collected along with lesional scalp punch biopsies. PBMCs were isolated by density centrifugation and stained for CD3, CD4 and CD8, after which CD4+ and CD8+ T cells were sorted on a FACSAria. The germline V gene (reference sequence) yields SEHNR for CDR1 and FQNEAQ for CDR2. Trimming accounts for 5 bases at V and 0 bases at J, while the number of junction bases matched to no gene is 9. The CDR3 spans 16 residues, from the cysteine through the phenylalanine. Just the 48-base CDR3 DNA is kept, in frame starting at base 1. Here is what the overall study found, with its caveats: Unlike mouse skin, where gammadelta T cells dominate, normal human skin contains resident alphabeta T cells that get sequenced too, which complicates analysis of the scalp TCR repertoire. Shared TCR sequences between patients were less evident than in mice, which may be partly attributable to HLA diversity in the patient population. Compared with normal scalp, lesional scalp, particularly in alopecia totalis/universalis, had higher clonality and more expanded CD8+ clones, which suggests antigenic drive. With tofacitinib, both scalp clonality and the number of expanded CD8+ clones among the top 100 scalp clones went down significantly. During tofacitinib treatment, many expanded lesional clones remained in scalp and blood, and this persistence may partly explain relapse after treatment is stopped. Because the treated cohort was small and had only one nonresponder, larger studies are needed to examine links between baseline CD8+ expansion and response.

The source is a human donor with alopecia areata. The specimen comprised CD8+ T cells sorted from blood, sampled at week 24, from a patient treated with tofacitinib. The chain was built from TRBV7-9 and TRBJ2-7; TRBD2 fits 8 bases in the junction. The sequence in DNA is TGTGCCAGCAGCCACCCAGCGGGGGTGAGCTCCTACGAGCAGTACTTC. It translates to CASSHPAGVSSYEQYF.